This entry lists 17 T cell receptor beta chains sequenced from one sample in a study of glioma-infiltrating T cells. The iRepertoire nested amplicon-rescue multiplex PCR amplified TCR alpha and beta CDR3s from RNA. MiXCR, run by TCRdb on the multiplex PCR reads, gives a single entry per CDR3 protein. This table has approximately 120,000 distinct CDR3 sequences, less than 30% appearing once. Specimen: glioma tissue, nonneoplastic brain tissue, or PBMCs (not recorded which). Source of these receptors: a human donor with low-grade glioma or glioblastoma, undergoing nonglioma brain surgery, or in good health (not recorded which).

Many counts were recorded for this clonotype. The chain employs TRBV7-2 and TRBJ2-3, with D hard to call. From germline, CDR1 is SGHTA and CDR2 FQGNSA. With 3 bases removed from V and 2 bases from J, the gap between germline ends came to 12 bases. The CDR3 is made up of 15 amino acids. The CDR3 bases are TGTGCCAGCAGCTTGAGCCGCGCCGACACAGATACGCAGTATTTT. It encodes CASSLSRADTDTQYF.

On this clonotype itself: One base away lies a much larger clone, so this may be a sequencing read error. The genes are TRBV18 and TRBJ2-5; 11 nucleotides line up with TRBD2. CDR3 length equals 14 residues. The germline CDR1 and CDR2 sequences are KGHSH and LQKENI. CDR3 region: CASLPLAGVETQYF. CDR3 sequence (DNA): TGTGCCAGCTTACCACTAGCGGGAGTCGAGACCCAGTACTTC.

This clonotype has ten or more counts. The chain carries TRBV6-4 and TRBJ1-4; a possible D gene is TRBD1 (5 bases). There are 14 residues in the CDR3. CDR1 and CDR2 (germline): MRHNA, SNTAGT. Trimming took off 6 bases at V and 0 bases at J, with 8 bases between the two ends. The CDR3 nucleotides are TGTGCCAGCAGGGACACTTCAACTAATGAAAAACTGTTTTTT. Translating gives CASRDTSTNEKLFF.

This clonotype was detected ten times or more. Relative to the germline gene, one junction end is altered; a read error may explain this. V is TRBV4-3 and J is TRBJ1-1; D gene uncertain. Per the germline V gene, CDR1 is LGHNA and CDR2 is YSLEER. The CDR3 is made up of 15 amino acids. As DNA, the CDR3 is TGCGTCAGCAGCAAAGATCAGGCTGGGAACACTGAAGCGTTCTTT. The encoded protein is CVSSKDQAGNTEAFF.

This clonotype was detected ten times or more. The chain's CDR3 is CSARDGLAPVYEQYF. The DNA for the CDR3 is TGCAGTGCTAGAGATGGGCTAGCCCCGGTTTACGAGCAGTACTTC. The gene calls are TRBV20-1 and TRBJ2-7; possibly TRBD2 for D (5 bases). Trimming took off 0 bases at V and 4 bases at J, with 16 bases between the two ends. There are 15 residues in the CDR3. Germline loops: CDR1 DFQATT, CDR2 SNEGSKA (reference sequence).

This clonotype was recorded many times. The J gene is TRBJ1-1, the V gene TRBV28; 7 positions agree with TRBD1. V shed 10 bases, J shed 9 bases, and the junction held 11 bases outside the gene matches. Germline V lookup: CDR1 MDHEN, CDR2 SYDVKM. The CDR3 consists of 12 residues. The CDR3 DNA is TGTGCCACTAGTGACAGGGTCCGAAAAGCTTTCTTT. Protein sequence: CATSDRVRKAFF.

Turning to this clonotype: The junction differs from germline at one of its ends, possibly a read error. The V call is TRBV6-2 or TRBV6-3, the J call TRBJ2-7, with D unresolved. Germline values: CDR1 MNHEY, CDR2 SVGEGT. This CDR3 region has 15 residues. CDR3 bases: TGTGCCAGCACCTCTCGCACTTCCAGCTCCGACGAGCAGTACTTC. Translated, it gives CASTSRTSSSDEQYF.

This clonotype was recorded at least ten times. This chain connects TRBV12-3 or TRBV12-4 to TRBJ1-3, with D unresolved. V shed 8 bases and J shed 0 bases, with 11 bases lying between them. This CDR3 spans 14 amino acids. CDR3 sequence: CASVDSNSGNTIYF. The CDR3 DNA reads as TGTGCCAGCGTTGATTCGAACTCTGGAAACACCATATATTTT.

This clonotype was seen many times. The V and J genes are TRBV2 and TRBJ2-3; tentative D call: TRBD2 (6 bases). V gave up 7 bases and J gave up 4 bases, with 15 bases separating them. The CDR3 is made up of 14 amino acids. The germline V gene has CDR1 SNHLY and CDR2 FYNNEI. The CDR3 region is CASILGGSADTQYF. CDR3 nucleotides: TGTGCCAGCATCCTCGGAGGGTCCGCAGATACGCAGTATTTT.

This clonotype was picked up many times. The chain recombines TRBV18 with TRBJ2-5, with 10 bases that match TRBD2. This CDR3 has 14 amino acids. Per the germline V gene, CDR1 is KGHSH and CDR2 is LQKENI. V gave up 2 bases and J gave up 3 bases; unmatched junction bases: 0. CDR3 sequence reads: CASSPGLAEETQYF. The DNA for the CDR3 is TGTGCCAGCTCACCAGGACTAGCGGAAGAGACCCAGTACTTC.

This clonotype has ten or more counts. The rearrangement links TRBV12-3 or TRBV12-4 to TRBJ2-7; 9 nucleotides agree with TRBD2. The CDR3 is made up of 18 amino acids. J gave up 0 bases and V 7 bases, and 16 bases lay outside the gene matches. The CDR3 spells CASTSGRLAAFSSYEQYF. DNA of the CDR3: TGTGCCAGCACCTCAGGGAGACTAGCGGCTTTTAGCTCCTACGAGCAGTACTTC.

This clonotype has a count of ten or more. The chain employs TRBV29-1 and TRBJ1-2, with a possible D match to TRBD1 (6 bases). In germline, CDR1 is SQVTM, CDR2 ANQGSEA. The CDR3 runs 16 residues. CDR3 amino acids: CVGGPGALKDYYGYTF. The CDR3 coding sequence is TGCGTTGGGGGCCCGGGGGCTTTAAAGGACTACTATGGCTACACCTTC.

This clonotype was found many times. The J gene is TRBJ2-7, the V gene TRBV4-3, with TRBD1 matching 9 bases. Germline trimming cut 2 bases from V and 5 bases from J; bases unmatched to any gene: 4. The CDR3 runs 14 residues. Germline V gene data show CDR1 as LGHNA and CDR2 as YSLEER. The CDR3 nucleotides read TGCGCCAGCAGCCAAATCGGGACAGGGAACGAGCAGTACTTC. Translated: CASSQIGTGNEQYF.

There are many counts of this clonotype. The chain has TRBV10-3 and TRBJ1-5; 8 positions agree with TRBD1. Trimming removed 3 bases from V and 6 bases from J; junction bases left unmatched: 13. Germline V gives CDR1 ENHRY, CDR2 SYGVKD. The CDR3 is 17 amino acids. The CDR3 nucleotides are TGTGCCATCAGTGAAGCGGTTACAGGGGGAAAGGGTCAGCCCCAGCATTTT. It is translated as CAISEAVTGGKGQPQHF.

This clonotype occurred many times. The chain uses TRBV20-1 and TRBJ2-7; 8 bases line up with TRBD2. This CDR3 spans 15 amino acids. V was clipped by 5 bases and J by 3 bases; unmatched bases: 12. Germline values: CDR1 DFQATT, CDR2 SNEGSKA (reference sequence). CDR3 sequence (DNA): TGCAGTGCTCCCCGGGAGGGTAGCGTACACTACGAGCAGTACTTC. This translates into CSAPREGSVHYEQYF.

In this sample, this clonotype turned up many times. The V and J genes are TRBV28 and TRBJ1-1, with no clear D. The CDR3 is 15 residues long. Deletions cut 3 bases from V and 0 bases from J, with 11 bases between. Germline assignment: CDR1 MDHEN and CDR2 SYDVKM. The CDR3 is CASSFWVLMNTEAFF. For the CDR3, the DNA is TGTGCCAGCAGTTTTTGGGTGCTCATGAACACTGAAGCTTTCTTT.

For this clonotype: The DNA is omitted, as the CDR3 cannot be located on it reliably, and the CDR3 follows TCRdb's listing. V gene TRBV6-6 combines with J gene TRBJ1-1; the D call in the table, TRBD1, was not verified against the DNA. CDR1 MNHNY and CDR2 SVGAGI come from the germline V gene (reference sequence). The CDR3 spans 19 amino acids, including both terminal residues. This CDR3 is CASSFYICSAFGGGAEAFF.